This T cell receptor (beta chain) was identified in a study of blood T cell repertoires in COVID-19. Study overall: In each case, the material was cDNA or gDNA derived from T cells, B-cell-depleted T cells, or PBMCs.

Produced via immunoSEQ multiplex PCR; TCRdb's table is partial and in-frame only. The data contain more than 110,000 clones, under 85% of them seen just once; the ten biggest clones take up over 5%. CDR1 is MNHNS and CDR2 is SASEGT in the germline V gene. The junction had 4 bases not matched to a gene; V was cut back by 2 bases and J by 5 bases. The CDR3 length is 15 residues. The chain couples TRBV6-1 to TRBJ2-3, with TRBD2 matching 10 bases. Material: peripheral blood. The sequence was collected from a human donor in a cohort sampled during active COVID-19. CDR3 sequence reads: CASSELAGAGDTQYF. CDR3 coding DNA: TGTGCCAGCAGTGAACTAGCGGGGGCAGGAGATACGCAGTATTTT.